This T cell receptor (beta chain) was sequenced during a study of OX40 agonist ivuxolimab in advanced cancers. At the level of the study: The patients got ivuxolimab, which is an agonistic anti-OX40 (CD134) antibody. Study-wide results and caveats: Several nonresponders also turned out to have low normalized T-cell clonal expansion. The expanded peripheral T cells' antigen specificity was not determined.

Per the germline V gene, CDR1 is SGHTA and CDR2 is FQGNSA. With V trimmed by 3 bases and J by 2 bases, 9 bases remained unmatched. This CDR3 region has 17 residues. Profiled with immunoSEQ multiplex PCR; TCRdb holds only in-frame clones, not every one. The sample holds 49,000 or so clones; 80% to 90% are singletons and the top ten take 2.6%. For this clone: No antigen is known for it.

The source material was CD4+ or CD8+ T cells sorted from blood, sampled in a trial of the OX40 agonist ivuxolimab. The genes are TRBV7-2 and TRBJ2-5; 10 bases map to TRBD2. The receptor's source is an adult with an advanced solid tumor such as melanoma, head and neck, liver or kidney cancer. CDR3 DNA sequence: TGTGCCAGCAGCTTCTACGCACTAGCGGGAAAGCAAGAGACCCAGTACTTC. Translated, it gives CASSFYALAGKQETQYF. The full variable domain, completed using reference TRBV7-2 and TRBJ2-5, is GAGVSQSPSNKVTEKGKDVELRCDPISGHTALYWYRQSLGQGLEFLIYFQGNSAPDKSGLPSDRFSAERTGGSVSTLTIQRTQQEDSAVYLCASSFYALAGKQETQYFGPGTRLLVL.